This is a list of T cell receptor beta chains from one sample in a study of breast tumors, draining lymph nodes, adjacent tissues. TCRdb analysed the multiplex PCR reads with MiXCR anew, one entry per CDR3 protein. The profile shows about 220,000 distinct CDR3 sequences, roughly a third of them singletons. Sample: axillary lymph node tissue. These TCRs come from a female donor with breast cancer. Some clones in this sample may be carry-over from other donors' samples. CDR3s include the opening cysteine and the closing phenylalanine or tryptophan. Fields, in order: D gene, V gene, clone size, J gene, CDR3 protein. D genes are given only for firm matches. Only some rows state a clone size, as once, few, many or a class for expanded clones.

TRBD1	TRBV28	few	TRBJ1-2	CASSGRGLGYGYTF
TRBD2	TRBV11-2	.	TRBJ2-1	CASSLPGGLAGTYNEQFF
.	TRBV5-1	many	TRBJ2-7	CASSPTGLQGEQYF
TRBD1	TRBV7-6	.	TRBJ2-7	CASTPLGQASYEQYF
TRBD1	TRBV20-1	.	TRBJ2-7	CSASILSRDSYEQYF
TRBD1	TRBV5-1	.	TRBJ1-1	CASSLRQGELAEAFF
.	TRBV27	few	TRBJ2-2	CASSSSSGANTGELFF
.	TRBV27	few	TRBJ1-6	CASSLGAGRFNSPLHF
.	TRBV7-9	many	TRBJ2-3	CASSSGQPQDTQYF
.	TRBV2	.	TRBJ1-5	CASNGVLAGLGNQPQHF
TRBD2	TRBV7-9	many	TRBJ2-5	CASSFLSGAKETQYF
TRBD2	TRBV6-6	.	TRBJ2-7	CASRPSGGSYEQHF
.	TRBV28	few	TRBJ1-5	CASSLWQGGGQPQHF
.	TRBV4-3	.	TRBJ2-5	CASSQDQLQGAQYF
.	TRBV6-4	few	TRBJ1-1	CASSYSGRPNTEAFF
.	TRBV5-1	.	TRBJ1-3	CASSQRAGYTIYF
.	TRBV19	many	TRBJ1-2	CASSIQGYGYTF
.	TRBV20-1	.	TRBJ2-5	CSARSEYSNPPQYF
.	TRBV4-3	.	TRBJ1-1	CASSQPLGGAEAFF
.	TRBV10-1	many	TRBJ2-5	CASSEWRGTETQYF
.	TRBV14	few	TRBJ2-5	CASSQRLKKGFLATQYF
.	TRBV10-2	.	TRBJ1-5	CASSESGGVLGGGKVSPSHF
.	TRBV25-1	.	TRBJ1-2	CASSEDSGFNYGYTF
TRBD2	TRBV7-2	many	TRBJ2-3	CASSQAAGEGGTQYF
TRBD1	TRBV5-1	many	TRBJ2-7	CASSLGGTGKAYEQYF
.	TRBV24-1	many	TRBJ2-7	CATAAGSEQYF
.	TRBV4-2	many	TRBJ1-2	CASSQDSQAPLGGYTF
TRBD1	TRBV10-3	.	TRBJ1-4	CAISGTGKDEKLFF
TRBD1	TRBV24-1	many	TRBJ2-1	CATSPPDRGGGEQFF
TRBD1	TRBV20-1	many	TRBJ1-2	CSARRSGGDGLGYTF